These T cell receptor beta chains were read from a single sample in a study of Graves' ophthalmopathy and Graves' hyperthyroidism. TCRdb ran MiXCR on the multiplex PCR reads and lists one entry per CDR3 protein. The sample lists roughly 400,000 distinct CDR3 sequences, about a sixth occurring once. Input material: peripheral blood. The receptors originated from an adult woman with stable Graves' hyperthyroidism. Each CDR3 is given with its conserved first and last residue. The D gene is left open where the match is weak. The size entry is marked missing in some rows and otherwise reads once, few, many or a size class.

CDR3aa	CDR3nt	d_gene	abundance	v_gene	j_gene
CSAVPHPGNPEAFF	TGCAGTGCCGTACCCCACCCAGGGAATCCTGAAGCTTTCTTT	-	many	TRBV20-1	TRBJ1-1
CASSLRRGAGYTF	TGTGCCAGCAGTTTACGGAGGGGAGCTGGCTACACCTTC	-	many	TRBV27	TRBJ1-2
CASTDRGEQYF	TGTGCCAGTACGGACAGGGGCGAGCAGTACTTC	TRBD1	many	TRBV19	TRBJ2-7
CASSLPAGRGEQYF	TGTGCCAGCAGTTTACCGGCAGGGAGGGGGGAGCAGTACTTC	-	many	TRBV28	TRBJ2-7
CASSPESVFLYEQYF	TGTGCCAGCTCACCAGAGTCGGTTTTCCTCTACGAGCAGTACTTC	-	many	TRBV18	TRBJ2-7
CASSPTGTRWAEAFF	TGTGCCAGCAGTCCTACAGGGACCCGGTGGGCTGAAGCTTTCTTT	-	many	TRBV6-5	TRBJ1-1
CASSYSAGGYEQYF	TGTGCCAGCAGTTACTCGGCAGGGGGCTACGAGCAGTACTTC	TRBD1	many	TRBV6-5	TRBJ2-7
CASSVTGAGNTDAFF	TGTGCCAGCAGTGTTACAGGCGCTGGGAACACTGATGCTTTCTTT	-	-	TRBV6-4	TRBJ1-1
CASSFGETGGSEAFF	TGTGCCAGCAGCTTCGGGGAGACAGGGGGCTCTGAAGCTTTCTTT	TRBD1	many	TRBV5-6	TRBJ1-1
CASSLMRGSTYEQYF	TGTGCCAGCAGCTTAATGAGGGGCAGTACCTACGAGCAGTACTTC	-	-	TRBV11-3	TRBJ2-7
CASSLVWAGELFF	TGTGCCAGCAGCTTAGTCTGGGCCGGGGAGCTGTTTTTT	-	-	TRBV11-2	TRBJ2-2
CSVEKGGTDTQYF	TGCAGCGTTGAAAAGGGGGGCACAGATACGCAGTATTTT	-	-	TRBV29-1	TRBJ2-3
CASSLGFGYEQYF	TGCGCCAGCAGCTTGGGTTTTGGCTACGAGCAGTACTTC	-	many	TRBV5-1	TRBJ2-7
CASTVQRDSHEQYF	TGTGCCAGCACCGTCCAGCGGGATTCCCACGAGCAGTACTTC	TRBD2	many	TRBV2	TRBJ2-7
CASGLNRSSYEQYF	TGTGCTAGTGGTTTGAACAGAAGTTCGTACGAGCAGTACTTC	-	many	TRBV12-5	TRBJ2-7
CASSPSGDSQETQYF	TGTGCCAGCAGCCCCTCGGGGGACAGCCAAGAGACCCAGTACTTC	-	many	TRBV27	TRBJ2-5
CSARGTGTYEQYF	TGCAGTGCTAGGGGGACAGGGACCTACGAGCAGTACTTC	TRBD1	many	TRBV20-1	TRBJ2-7
CATSSRDRGPLGLNYGYTF	TGTGCCACCAGCTCTAGGGACAGGGGGCCCCTGGGACTTAACTATGGCTACACCTTC	TRBD1	many	TRBV15	TRBJ1-2
CSARDRGGDIKYF	TGCAGTGCTAGAGACAGGGGGGGGGACATTAAGTACTTC	-	-	TRBV20-1	TRBJ2-4
CASSLYPNYEQYF	TGCGCCAGCAGCTTGTATCCGAACTACGAGCAGTACTTC	-	many	TRBV5-1	TRBJ2-7
CASYSDREETQYF	TGTGCCTCCTATAGCGACAGGGAAGAGACCCAGTACTTC	TRBD1	many	TRBV30	TRBJ2-5
CASNGRARNYGYTF	TGTGCCAGCAACGGCAGGGCAAGGAACTATGGCTACACCTTC	-	-	TRBV11-2	TRBJ1-2
CASSFRSSGNQPQHF	TGTGCCAGCAGTTTCCGGTCCTCGGGCAATCAGCCCCAGCATTTT	-	-	TRBV12-3/TRBV12-4	TRBJ1-5
CASSLAQGANTGELFF	TGTGCCAGCAGCTTAGCGCAGGGGGCGAACACCGGGGAGCTGTTTTTT	TRBD1	many	TRBV7-2	TRBJ2-2
CASSYSMGRLGKETQYF	TGTGCCAGCAGTTACTCGATGGGGAGACTAGGAAAAGAGACCCAGTACTTC	-	many	TRBV6-5	TRBJ2-5
CSVDGRLWNTEAFF	TGCAGCGTTGATGGGAGACTCTGGAACACTGAAGCTTTCTTT	-	many	TRBV29-1	TRBJ1-1
CASRLGQPKETQYF	TGTGCCAGCAGGCTGGGACAGCCGAAGGAGACCCAGTACTTC	TRBD1	many	TRBV28	TRBJ2-5
CASSSGQEYGYTF	TGTGCCAGCAGCTCGGGACAGGAGTATGGCTACACCTTC	TRBD1	-	TRBV6-1	TRBJ1-2
CASSLGDSPYGYTF	TGTGCCAGCAGTTTAGGGGACAGCCCCTATGGCTACACCTTC	TRBD1	many	TRBV12-3/TRBV12-4	TRBJ1-2
CASRDRRVQETQYF	TGTGCCAGCAGAGATCGTCGGGTCCAAGAGACCCAGTACTTC	-	-	TRBV25-1	TRBJ2-5
CASRTGQLWYSPLHF	TGTGCCAGCAGGACAGGGCAGCTTTGGTATTCACCCCTCCACTTT	TRBD1	many	TRBV28	TRBJ1-6
CASSSWGQSISGNTIYF	TGTGCCAGCAGCTCGTGGGGACAGTCTATCTCTGGAAACACCATATATTTT	TRBD1	many	TRBV11-1	TRBJ1-3
CASSLRVLNTEAFF	TGCGCCAGCAGCTTGAGGGTCCTGAACACTGAAGCTTTCTTT	-	many	TRBV5-1	TRBJ1-1
CASRRLGGASYEQYF	TGTGCCAGCAGGAGGCTGGGGGGGGCCTCCTACGAGCAGTACTTC	-	many	TRBV28	TRBJ2-7
CASSLLLRGDGYTF	TGTGCCAGCAGTTTACTTCTCAGGGGGGATGGCTACACCTTC	TRBD1	many	TRBV28	TRBJ1-2
CSARDPEGNYGYTF	TGCAGTGCTAGAGATCCGGAGGGGAACTATGGCTACACCTTC	-	many	TRBV20-1	TRBJ1-2
CATLTSGRARETQYF	TGTGCCACCCTGACTAGCGGGAGGGCCCGTGAGACCCAGTACTTC	TRBD2	many	TRBV6-1	TRBJ2-5
CASGLVVTGNAEAFF	TGTGCTAGTGGTTTGGTTGTGACGGGTAACGCTGAAGCTTTCTTT	-	-	TRBV12-5	TRBJ1-1
CASSYSREGHTGELFF	TGTGCCAGCAGTTACAGCCGGGAAGGACACACCGGGGAGCTGTTTTTT	-	many	TRBV6-5	TRBJ2-2
CASSAGPGGVGLNTEAFF	TGTGCCAGCAGTGCCGGGCCAGGCGGTGTAGGTCTGAACACTGAAGCTTTCTTT	-	few	TRBV6-1	TRBJ1-1
CASSQHGSLAKNIQYF	TGCGCCAGCAGCCAACACGGGAGCCTAGCCAAAAACATTCAGTACTTC	-	many	TRBV4-1	TRBJ2-4
CASSTGTMNTEAFF	TGTGCCAGTAGTACAGGGACGATGAACACTGAAGCTTTCTTT	-	many	TRBV19	TRBJ1-1
CASALTGGGRANYGYTF	TGTGCTAGTGCCCTAACAGGGGGCGGAAGAGCTAACTATGGCTACACCTTC	TRBD1	once	TRBV12-5	TRBJ1-2
CATSDTRQGRQETEYF	TGTGCCACCAGTGACACACGACAGGGTCGACAAGAGACGGAGTACTTC	TRBD1	-	TRBV24-1	TRBJ2-5
CASSPGRTGIPYGYTF	TGTGCCAGCAGCCCGGGCCGGACAGGGATTCCCTATGGCTACACCTTC	TRBD1	-	TRBV12-3/TRBV12-4	TRBJ1-2
CASSLVGLGIYKETQYF	TGTGCCAGCAGCTTAGTGGGCTTAGGCATTTATAAAGAGACCCAGTACTTC	-	many	TRBV7-2	TRBJ2-5
CASSVEDRAYEQYF	TGTGCCAGCAGCGTAGAGGACAGAGCCTACGAGCAGTACTTC	-	many	TRBV9	TRBJ2-7
CASTHDRSNQPQHF	TGTGCCAGCACCCACGACAGAAGCAATCAGCCCCAGCATTTT	-	many	TRBV28	TRBJ1-5
CASSQESGRTGEQYF	TGCGCCAGCAGCCAAGAGTCGGGCAGGACGGGGGAGCAGTACTTC	-	many	TRBV4-1	TRBJ2-7
CASSPPSGMQETQYF	TGTGCCAGCAGCCCCCCTAGTGGAATGCAAGAGACCCAGTACTTC	-	many	TRBV7-2	TRBJ2-5
CASTVAPTDTQYF	TGCGCCAGCACCGTGGCGCCCACAGATACGCAGTATTTT	-	few	TRBV5-1	TRBJ2-3
CATSTNGADTGELFF	TGTGCCACCAGCACCAACGGGGCAGACACCGGGGAGCTGTTTTTT	-	many	TRBV15	TRBJ2-2
CASSLEPGGYTEAFF	TGTGCCAGCAGCTTAGAGCCGGGGGGGTACACTGAAGCTTTCTTT	-	many	TRBV11-2	TRBJ1-1
CASSLESGLSSYEQYF	TGTGCCAGCAGCTTAGAGTCAGGCTTAAGCTCCTACGAGCAGTACTTC	-	many	TRBV7-8	TRBJ2-7